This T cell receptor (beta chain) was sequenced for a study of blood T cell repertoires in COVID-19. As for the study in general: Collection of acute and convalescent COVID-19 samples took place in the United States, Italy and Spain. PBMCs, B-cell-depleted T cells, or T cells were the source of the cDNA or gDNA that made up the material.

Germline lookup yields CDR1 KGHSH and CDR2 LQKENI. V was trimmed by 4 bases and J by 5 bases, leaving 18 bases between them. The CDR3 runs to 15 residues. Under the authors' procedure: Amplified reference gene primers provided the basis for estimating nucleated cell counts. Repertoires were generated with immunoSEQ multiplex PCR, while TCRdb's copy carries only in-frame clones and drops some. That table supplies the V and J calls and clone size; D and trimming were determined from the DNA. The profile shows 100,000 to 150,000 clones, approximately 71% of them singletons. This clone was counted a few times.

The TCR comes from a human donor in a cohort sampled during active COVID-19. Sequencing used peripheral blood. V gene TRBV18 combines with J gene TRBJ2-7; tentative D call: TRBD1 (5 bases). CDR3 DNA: TGTGCCAGCTCACAAGGAGACAGACAGCTGGACGAGCAGTACTTC. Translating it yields CASSQGDRQLDEQYF.